These 6 T cell receptor beta chains were sequenced from one sample in a study of CD8 T cells in ankylosing spondylitis. Points from the study as a whole: About 8 highly homologous variants made up a TCR beta motif, and this motif appeared characteristic of ankylosing spondylitis blood.

One entry per CDR3 protein results from TCRdb running MiXCR on the 5' RACE reads. The sample lists more than 500,000 distinct CDR3 sequences; 5.3% were seen once. Their antigens are not known. Specimen: blood, either unsorted or a sorted T cell fraction (not recorded which). All receptors derive from a male donor with ankylosing spondylitis.

Many counts were recorded for this clonotype. The chain couples TRBV15 to TRBJ2-3, with 10 positions matching TRBD2. The germline gives CDR1 LNHNV, CDR2 YYDKDF (reference sequence). The CDR3 consists of 17 residues. V dropped 0 bases and J dropped 2; count of bases not matched to a gene: 5. CDR3 region: CATSRESGGGPTDTQYF. The CDR3 DNA reads TGTGCCACCAGCAGAGAGAGCGGGGGGGGCCCCACAGATACGCAGTATTTT.

This clonotype has at least ten counts. The chain has TRBV20-1 and TRBJ1-5; D remains ambiguous. The CDR3 sequence is 14 residues long. CDR1 is DFQATT and CDR2 is SNEGSKA in the germline V gene (reference sequence). V lost 6 bases, J lost 3 bases, and 15 bases lay in between. CDR3 sequence (DNA): TGCAGTGCCAAAGCTATGCTACTCAATCAGCCCCAGCATTTT. Translation gives CSAKAMLLNQPQHF.

This clonotype has at least ten counts. The CDR3 DNA follows: TGTGCCAGCAGCCAAGGGACCATTCCCCTCCACTTT. Amino acids: CASSQGTIPLHF. The chain combines TRBV3-1 with TRBJ1-6; D remains ambiguous. Trimming shortened V by 1 base and J by 13 bases, and 8 bases separated the two germline ends. Germline values: CDR1 LGHDT, CDR2 YNNKEL (reference sequence). This CDR3 contains 12 residues.

The rearrangement joins TRBV20-1 to TRBJ1-2, with D unclear. The V gene's germline CDR1 is DFQATT and CDR2 SNEGSKA (reference sequence). The CDR3 length is 12 residues. V was pared by 1 base and J by 8 bases, with 11 bases between. CDR3 protein: CSARVNPRGYTF. The CDR3 nucleotides are TGCAGTGCTAGAGTTAATCCAAGGGGCTACACCTTC.

This clonotype has just a few counts. V and J are TRBV4-1 and TRBJ2-1, with D hard to call. CDR1 and CDR2 from the germline V gene are MGHRA and YSYEKL. The CDR3 has 14 residues. Trimming took 0 bases from V and 6 from J, leaving 9 bases between them. CDR3 sequence reads: CASSQDGPSNEQFF. CDR3 DNA sequence: TGCGCCAGCAGCCAAGACGGGCCGAGCAATGAGCAGTTCTTC.

The table lists this clonotype with many counts. The rearrangement joins TRBV3-1 to TRBJ1-5; D ambiguous. The V and J ends lost 3 bases and 1 base respectively, with 10 bases between them. CDR1 is LGHDT, CDR2 YNNKEL, per germline (reference sequence). The CDR3 consists of 15 residues. As DNA, the CDR3 is TGTGCCAGCAGCCACGGCTCCGCGAGCAATCAGCCCCAGCATTTT. Translated, it gives CASSHGSASNQPQHF.